This TCR beta chain derives from a study of blood T cell repertoires in COVID-19. Generated by immunoSEQ multiplex PCR, the TCRdb table keeps only in-frame clones and is missing some. The sample holds approximately 300,000 clones; roughly nine tenths are singletons and the top ten take under 3%. The sample taken for sequencing was PBMCs or T cells enriched from blood (not recorded which). This receptor was obtained from a woman younger than 30 who had recovered from COVID-19.

CDR3 coding DNA: TGTGCCAGCAAACTGCAATCCTACAATGAGCAGTTCTTC. Its protein is CASKLQSYNEQFF. The chain couples TRBV5-4 to TRBJ2-1; D gene uncertain. The germline CDR1 and CDR2 sequences are SGHNT and YYREEE (reference sequence). V was shortened by 6 bases and J by 1 base, with 8 bases between the two germline ends. The CDR3 sequence is 13 residues long.